This T cell receptor beta chain derives from a study of graft-versus-host responses after intestinal transplantation. Turning to the study itself: Transplant recipients had multivisceral, liver-intestinal, or isolated intestinal grafts. Whole-study results and caveats: GvH clones occurred in recipient marrow; some first appeared in ileum or blood. Early declines in HvG clones that occurred post-transplant were associated with peak circulating GvH clone levels.

The V gene's germline CDR1 is SGDLS and CDR2 YYNGEE. With 3 bases removed from V and 1 base from J, the gap between germline ends came to 10 bases. CDR3 length: 14 residues. Only in-frame clones appear in the TCRdb table, and some are missing; sequencing was by immunoSEQ multiplex PCR. The sample contains about 25,000 clones, approximately 78% of which appear only once. Note on this clone: The antigen is unknown.

The chain couples TRBV9 to TRBJ1-1; D unclear. The material was unstimulated CD8+ T cells sorted from spleen or lymph node cells, obtained before transplant. The clonotype was recovered from a human donor who was the organ donor for an intestinal transplant. CDR3 in amino acids: CASSAVVTNTEAFF. The CDR3 DNA reads TGTGCCAGCAGCGCCGTAGTAACGAACACTGAAGCTTTCTTT.